This T cell receptor beta chain was sequenced during a study of blood T cell repertoires in COVID-19. Study context: From the United States, Italy and Spain came samples of acute and convalescent COVID-19. T cells, B-cell-depleted T cells, or PBMCs provided the cDNA or gDNA that served as material.

CDR3 size: 14 residues. V lost 3 bases and J 0 bases, leaving 8 bases between the germline ends. CDR1 LNHDA and CDR2 SQIVND come from the germline V gene (reference sequence). Data came from immunoSEQ multiplex PCR; TCRdb stores just in-frame clones and leaves some out. The sample consists of some 150,000 clones, 65% to 85% of them appearing once. The chain joins TRBV19 to TRBJ1-2, with D unresolved. The sequence came from a woman aged 50 to 65 who had been exposed to COVID-19. Specimen: PBMCs or T cells enriched from blood (not recorded which). The CDR3 nucleotides are TGTGCCAGTAGTATTTCCGGGTCTAACTATGGCTACACCTTC. Its protein is CASSISGSNYGYTF.